These T cell receptor beta chains were read from a single sample in a study of Ad26.COV2.S vaccination and SARS-CoV-2 variants. TCRdb keeps only in-frame clones here, not all; method: immunoSEQ multiplex PCR. The top ten hold roughly 13% of the sample, which has approximately 500,000 clones, around 85% seen once. The source was peripheral blood, collected in a trial of Ad26.COV2.S vaccine versus placebo. The source is a person between 18 and 60 years old who received the Ad26.COV2.S COVID-19 vaccine or a placebo. CDR3s include the opening cysteine and the closing phenylalanine or tryptophan. Fields, in order: J gene, D gene, clone size, V gene, CDR3 DNA, CDR3 protein. A D gene is named only where the DNA matches it firmly. Some rows have no size entry. The others give once, few or many, or a class for an expanded clone.

TRBJ2-5	TRBD1	.	TRBV5-4	TGTGCCAGCTCCCAGGGGGCGGGAGAGACCCAGTACTTC	CASSQGAGETQYF
TRBJ2-1	.	.	TRBV5-5	TGTGCCAGCAGCTTGTGGGGAGGCCCCTACAATGAGCAGTTCTTC	CASSLWGGPYNEQFF
TRBJ2-7	TRBD2	.	TRBV5-1	TGCGCCAGCAGCTCCGGACTAGCGACCTACGAGCAGTACTTC	CASSSGLATYEQYF
TRBJ2-1	TRBD2	.	TRBV4-1	TGCGCCAGCAGCCAAACCAGGACTAGCGGGTACAATGAGCAGTTCTTC	CASSQTRTSGYNEQFF
TRBJ2-5	.	.	TRBV7-8	TGTGCCAGCGTAGGACGGGACTCCCAAGAGACCCAGTACTTC	CASVGRDSQETQYF
TRBJ1-5	.	.	TRBV15	TGTGCCACCAGAGGGGGGTTAGGGCAAAATCAGCCCCAGCATTTT	CATRGGLGQNQPQHF
TRBJ2-7	TRBD1	.	TRBV4-2	TGTGCCAGCAGCCAACAGAGACAGGGCTCCTACGAGCAGTACTTC	CASSQQRQGSYEQYF
TRBJ1-2	.	.	TRBV6-2/TRBV6-3	TGTGCCAGCAGCCGGGACACTTATGGCTACACCTTC	CASSRDTYGYTF
TRBJ1-3	.	.	TRBV5-5	TGTGCCAGCAGCGCTCCTGGAAACACCATATATTTT	CASSAPGNTIYF
TRBJ1-4	.	.	TRBV5-4	TGTGCCAGCACCCTGGACAGAGCTAATGAAAAACTGTTTTTT	CASTLDRANEKLFF
TRBJ1-2	TRBD1	.	TRBV4-2	TGTGCCAGCAGCCAAGAGGGGGACAGGGCTAGGTATGGCTACACCTTC	CASSQEGDRARYGYTF
TRBJ1-2	.	.	TRBV6-6	TGTGCCAGCAGTCGATCCCGGGACACCCGAGGCTACACCTTC	CASSRSRDTRGYTF
TRBJ2-5	.	.	TRBV5-6	TGTGCCAGCAGCTTGGTGGGCAGAGAGACCCAGTACTTC	CASSLVGRETQYF
TRBJ1-1	.	.	TRBV27	TGTGCCAGCAGTTTGTGGCCGAAAAGAGGGACCACTGAAGCTTTCTTT	CASSLWPKRGTTEAFF
TRBJ2-7	TRBD1	once	TRBV27	TGTGCCAGCAACAGTATACAGGGGCGCGGAGGCGAGCAGTACTTC	CASNSIQGRGGEQYF
TRBJ2-5	TRBD1	.	TRBV7-2	TGTGCCAGCAGCTTAGGACAGGGGCCCACAGAGACCCAGTACTTC	CASSLGQGPTETQYF
TRBJ1-1	.	.	TRBV6-2/TRBV6-3	TGTGCCAGCAGTTACTCGAATAAGGCAGGGAACACTGAAGCTTTCTTT	CASSYSNKAGNTEAFF
TRBJ1-2	.	.	TRBV13	TGTGCCAGCAGCTTAAGTCCGGACAGCAACCCCCCCTATGGCTACACCTTC	CASSLSPDSNPPYGYTF
TRBJ2-7	.	.	TRBV7-9	TGTGCCAGCAGCTTACCAGGTTCGACCTACGAGCAGTACTTC	CASSLPGSTYEQYF
TRBJ1-1	TRBD1	.	TRBV7-2	TGTGCCAGCAGCTCCTCCCCAGGGGGTGACGCTTTCTTT	CASSSSPGGDAFF
TRBJ2-1	.	.	TRBV11-2	TGTGCCAGCAGCTTAGATCCCTCCTCCTACAATGAGCAGTTCTTC	CASSLDPSSYNEQFF
TRBJ2-7	.	.	TRBV6-2/TRBV6-3	TGTGCCAGCAGTTTCAACAAGGGTTTCGTGCAGTACTTC	CASSFNKGFVQYF
TRBJ2-7	TRBD2	.	TRBV9	TGTGCCAGCAGCGTGTCTAGCGGGAGACTTGGGGTTCACGAGCAGTACTTC	CASSVSSGRLGVHEQYF
TRBJ1-5	.	.	TRBV6-6	TGTGCCAGCAGTTACCGCGGCAGCAATCAGCCCCAGCATTTT	CASSYRGSNQPQHF
TRBJ1-3	TRBD1	many	TRBV4-3	TGCGCCAGCAGCCAAGCTGCAGGGGGAACTGGAAACACCATATATTTT	CASSQAAGGTGNTIYF
TRBJ1-1	TRBD1	.	TRBV5-1	TGCGCCAGCAGCTCGGGACAGGGGGTGGGGAACACTGAAGCTTTCTTT	CASSSGQGVGNTEAFF
TRBJ2-1	.	.	TRBV3-1/TRBV3-2	TGTGCCAGCAGCCAGCGAATATCTTTAGTTATTGAGCAGTTCTTC	CASSQRISLVIEQFF
TRBJ1-2	TRBD1	.	TRBV12-3/TRBV12-4	TGTGCCAGCAGCGTAGACAGGGGCGGTGGCTACACCTTC	CASSVDRGGGYTF
TRBJ1-1	.	once	TRBV5-4	TGTGCCAGCAGCTTGGGGCCTTCGGACACTGAAGCTTTCTTT	CASSLGPSDTEAFF
TRBJ2-7	.	.	TRBV25-1	TGTGCCAGCAGTGAATTCTGGGGTGGGACCTACGAGCAGTACTTC	CASSEFWGGTYEQYF
TRBJ1-6	.	.	TRBV2	TGTGCCAGCCGCCTGAACCAGCCCTCCAATCTCCACTTT	CASRLNQPSNLHF
TRBJ1-6	TRBD1	.	TRBV5-1	TGCGCCAGCAGCTTACAGGGGAACGAGACACCCCTCCACTTT	CASSLQGNETPLHF
TRBJ2-4	.	.	TRBV4-3	TGCGCCAGCAGCCAAGTATTTGGTAACATTCAGTACTTC	CASSQVFGNIQYF
TRBJ2-1	TRBD1	once	TRBV14	TGTGCCAGCAACGATCGGACAGGATTGGCCTACAATGAGCAGTTCTTC	CASNDRTGLAYNEQFF
TRBJ1-2	.	.	TRBV25-1	TGTGCCAGCAGTCTCGGCGGCTATGGCTACACCTTC	CASSLGGYGYTF
TRBJ1-2	.	.	TRBV4-3	TGCGCCAGCAGCCAAGCACGAGGCTATGGCTACACCTTC	CASSQARGYGYTF
TRBJ1-1	.	.	TRBV10-3	TGTGCCATCACCCGGGGGGTCACCACAAACACTGAAGCTTTCTTT	CAITRGVTTNTEAFF
TRBJ2-1	TRBD2	.	TRBV5-6	TGTGCCAGCAGGATAGCGGGAGGGCCTGTAAATGAGCAGTTCTTC	CASRIAGGPVNEQFF
TRBJ2-7	.	.	TRBV30	TGTGCCTGGAGTGTAGCCGGGGGCCAGGGTGTGCAGTACTTC	CAWSVAGGQGVQYF
TRBJ1-4	.	.	TRBV28	TGTGCCAGCAGTTTATGGACAGTAACTAATGAAAAACTGTTTTTT	CASSLWTVTNEKLFF
TRBJ2-3	.	.	TRBV9	TGTGCCAGCAGCGCCTCCCGGGACCGCGGCACAGATACGCAGTATTTT	CASSASRDRGTDTQYF
TRBJ2-5	TRBD2	.	TRBV9	TGTGCCAGCCGCGGTTGGGGGCCTAGGATCGGCCCGGGACTAGCGGGAGCTCGTGAGACCCAGTACTTC	CASRGWGPRIGPGLAGARETQYF
TRBJ2-1	.	.	TRBV6-2/TRBV6-3	TGTGCCAGCAGTTACTTGCATCGAGCCAGCAATGAGCAGTTCTTC	CASSYLHRASNEQFF
TRBJ2-2	.	.	TRBV7-7	TGTGCTAGCAGCACCGACGGGACCCCCACCGGGGAGCTGTTTTTT	CASSTDGTPTGELFF
TRBJ1-3	.	.	TRBV30	TGTGCCGGGGACATTAGCCCGAGCTCTGGAAACACCATATATTTT	CAGDISPSSGNTIYF
TRBJ1-1	.	.	TRBV5-1	TGCGCCAGCAGCATACAGAGAGGTCAGAACACTGAAGCTTTCTTT	CASSIQRGQNTEAFF
TRBJ2-7	.	few	TRBV7-9	TGTGCCAGCAGCTTAGGGGTCCCCGTGGGCGAGCAGTACTTC	CASSLGVPVGEQYF
TRBJ1-1	.	once	TRBV19	TGTGCCAGTACCACCACCTTAGTGACTGAAGCTTTCTTT	CASTTTLVTEAFF
TRBJ2-7	.	.	TRBV6-2/TRBV6-3	TGTGCCACCAGTGTACCTTCCCACGAGCAGTACTTC	CATSVPSHEQYF
TRBJ1-2	.	.	TRBV27	TGTGCCAGCAGTTCACCGTGGCAGGGCCACTATGGCTACACCTTC	CASSSPWQGHYGYTF
TRBJ1-1	.	.	TRBV28	TGTGCCAGCGGTGCAGCACCTGTGATTGATGCTTTCTTT	CASGAAPVIDAFF
TRBJ2-7	TRBD1	.	TRBV9	TGTGCCAGCAGCGTAGGGGACAGGAGCGAGCAGTACTTC	CASSVGDRSEQYF
TRBJ2-4	.	.	TRBV5-5	TGTGCCAGCAGCTCGACCACAGGGTTCCAGTACTTC	CASSSTTGFQYF
TRBJ2-3	TRBD1	.	TRBV29-1	TGCAGCGCCGAGGGACAGGTTGCAGATACGCAGTATTTT	CSAEGQVADTQYF
TRBJ2-2	.	.	TRBV3-1/TRBV3-2	TGTGCCAGCAGCCAAGATCAGGGGCTAGCCGGCACCGGGGAGCTGTTTTTT	CASSQDQGLAGTGELFF
TRBJ2-1	TRBD1	.	TRBV19	TGTGCCAGTAGTATACTCGTGGGACAGGGTTTGGATGAGCAGTTCTTC	CASSILVGQGLDEQFF
TRBJ1-1	.	.	TRBV11-2	TGTGCCAGCAGCTTAAGCGACGCGATTAGTACTGAAGCTTTCTTT	CASSLSDAISTEAFF
TRBJ1-2	.	.	TRBV5-4	TGTGCCAGCAGCAGAGGGACGCCAAACTATGGCTACACCTTC	CASSRGTPNYGYTF
TRBJ2-3	.	.	TRBV29-1	TGCAGCGTTGAAAAGGGTTCAGATACGCAGTATTTT	CSVEKGSDTQYF
TRBJ2-1	.	.	TRBV7-2	TGTGCCAGCAGCCATGAGGTTGAGCAGTTCTTC	CASSHEVEQFF